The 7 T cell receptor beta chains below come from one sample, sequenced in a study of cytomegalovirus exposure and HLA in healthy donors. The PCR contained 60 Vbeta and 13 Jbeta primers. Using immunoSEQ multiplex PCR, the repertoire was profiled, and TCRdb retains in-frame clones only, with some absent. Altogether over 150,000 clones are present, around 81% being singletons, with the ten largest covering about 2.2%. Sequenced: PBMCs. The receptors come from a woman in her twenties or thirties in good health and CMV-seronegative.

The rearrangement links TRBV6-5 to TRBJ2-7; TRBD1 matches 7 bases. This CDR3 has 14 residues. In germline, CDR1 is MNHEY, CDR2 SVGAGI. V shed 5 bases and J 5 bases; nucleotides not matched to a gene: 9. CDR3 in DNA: TGTGCCAGCAGTCTACGGACAGGTCGCCACGAGCAGTACTTC. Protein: CASSLRTGRHEQYF.

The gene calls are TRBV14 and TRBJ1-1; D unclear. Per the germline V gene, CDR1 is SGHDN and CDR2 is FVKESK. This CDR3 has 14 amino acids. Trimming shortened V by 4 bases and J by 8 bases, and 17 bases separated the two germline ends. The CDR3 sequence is CASSLSRTGGEAFF. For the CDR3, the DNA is TGTGCCAGCAGCCTATCTCGAACGGGTGGGGAAGCTTTCTTT.

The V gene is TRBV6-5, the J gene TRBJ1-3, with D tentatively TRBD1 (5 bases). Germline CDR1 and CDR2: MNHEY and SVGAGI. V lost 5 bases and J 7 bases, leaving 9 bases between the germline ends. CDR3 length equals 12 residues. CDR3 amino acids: CASSVKGNTIYF. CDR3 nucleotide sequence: TGTGCCAGCAGTGTGAAGGGGAACACCATATATTTT.

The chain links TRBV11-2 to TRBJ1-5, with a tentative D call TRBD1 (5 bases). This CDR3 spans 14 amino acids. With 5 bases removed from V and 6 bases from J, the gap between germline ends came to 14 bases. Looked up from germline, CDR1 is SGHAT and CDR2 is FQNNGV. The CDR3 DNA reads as TGTGCCAGCAGCGTTACGTCCGGGGGTCAGCCCCAGCATTTT. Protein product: CASSVTSGGQPQHF.

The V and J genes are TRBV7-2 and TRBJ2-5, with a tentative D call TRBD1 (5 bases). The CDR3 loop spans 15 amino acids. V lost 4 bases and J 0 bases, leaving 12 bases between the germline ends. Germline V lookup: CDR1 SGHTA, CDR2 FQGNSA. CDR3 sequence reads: CASSSGAPYQETQYF. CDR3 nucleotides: TGTGCCAGCAGCTCTGGGGCCCCGTACCAAGAGACCCAGTACTTC. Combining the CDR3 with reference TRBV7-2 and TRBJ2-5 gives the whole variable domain GAGVSQSPSNKVTEKGKDVELRCDPISGHTALYWYRQSLGQGLEFLIYFQGNSAPDKSGLPSDRFSAERTGGSVSTLTIQRTQQEDSAVYLCASSSGAPYQETQYFGPGTRLLVL.

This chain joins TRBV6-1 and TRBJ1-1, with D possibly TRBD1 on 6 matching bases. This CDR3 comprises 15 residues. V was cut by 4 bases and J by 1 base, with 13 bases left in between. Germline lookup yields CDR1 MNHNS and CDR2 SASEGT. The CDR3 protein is CASSAQTGSNTEAFF. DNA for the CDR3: TGTGCCAGCAGTGCCCAGACAGGTTCGAACACTGAAGCTTTCTTT.

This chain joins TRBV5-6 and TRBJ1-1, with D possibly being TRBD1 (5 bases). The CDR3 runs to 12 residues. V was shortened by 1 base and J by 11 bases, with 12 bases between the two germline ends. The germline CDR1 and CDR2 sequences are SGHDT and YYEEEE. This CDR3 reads CASSLSGAWAFF. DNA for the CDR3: TGTGCCAGCAGCTTGAGTGGGGCGTGGGCTTTCTTT.